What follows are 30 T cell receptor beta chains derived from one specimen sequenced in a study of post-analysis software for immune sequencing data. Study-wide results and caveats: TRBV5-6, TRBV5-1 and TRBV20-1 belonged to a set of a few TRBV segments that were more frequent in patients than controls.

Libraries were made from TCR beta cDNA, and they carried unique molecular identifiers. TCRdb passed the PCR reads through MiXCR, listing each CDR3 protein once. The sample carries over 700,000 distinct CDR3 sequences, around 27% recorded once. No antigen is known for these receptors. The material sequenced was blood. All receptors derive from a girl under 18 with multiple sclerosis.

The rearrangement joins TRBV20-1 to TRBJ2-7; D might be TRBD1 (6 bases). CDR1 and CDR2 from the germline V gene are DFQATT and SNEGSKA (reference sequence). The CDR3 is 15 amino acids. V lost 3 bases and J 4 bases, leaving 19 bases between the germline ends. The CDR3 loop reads CSASDTGLPSYEQYF. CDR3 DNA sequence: TGCAGTGCTAGCGATACAGGGCTCCCCTCGTACGAGCAGTACTTC.

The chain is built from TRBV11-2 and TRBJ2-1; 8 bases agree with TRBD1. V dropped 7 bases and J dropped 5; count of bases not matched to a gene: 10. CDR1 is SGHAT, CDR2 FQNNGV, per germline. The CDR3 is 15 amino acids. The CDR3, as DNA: TGTGCCAGCACCGCCGCCGGACAGGGTAACAATGAGCAGTTCTTC. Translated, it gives CASTAAGQGNNEQFF.

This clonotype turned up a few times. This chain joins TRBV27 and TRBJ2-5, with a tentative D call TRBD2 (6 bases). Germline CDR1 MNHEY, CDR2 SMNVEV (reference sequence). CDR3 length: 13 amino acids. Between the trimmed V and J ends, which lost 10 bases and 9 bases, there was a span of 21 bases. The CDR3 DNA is TGTGCCACCAGGGCTGGGGGGTGGGAGGCCCAGTACTTC. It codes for CATRAGGWEAQYF.

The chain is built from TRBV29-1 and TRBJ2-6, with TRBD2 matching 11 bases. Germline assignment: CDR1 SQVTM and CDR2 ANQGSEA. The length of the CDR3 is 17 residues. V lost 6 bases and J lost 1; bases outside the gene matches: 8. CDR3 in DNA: TGCAGCGTCGCAAGACTAGCGGGGATTTCTGGGGCCAACGTCCTGACTTTC. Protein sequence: CSVARLAGISGANVLTF. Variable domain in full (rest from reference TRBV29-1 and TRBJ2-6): SAVISQKPSRDICQRGTSLTIQCQVDSQVTMMFWYRQQPGQSLTLIATANQGSEATYESGFVIDKFPISRPNLTFSTLTVSNMSPEDSSIYLCSVARLAGISGANVLTFGAGSRLTVL.

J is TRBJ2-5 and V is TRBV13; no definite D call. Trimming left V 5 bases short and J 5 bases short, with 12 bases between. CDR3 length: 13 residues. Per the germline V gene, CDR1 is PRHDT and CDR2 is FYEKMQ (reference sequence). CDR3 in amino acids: CASSPRGSETQYF. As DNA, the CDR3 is TGTGCCAGCAGCCCCCGAGGTTCGGAGACCCAGTACTTC.

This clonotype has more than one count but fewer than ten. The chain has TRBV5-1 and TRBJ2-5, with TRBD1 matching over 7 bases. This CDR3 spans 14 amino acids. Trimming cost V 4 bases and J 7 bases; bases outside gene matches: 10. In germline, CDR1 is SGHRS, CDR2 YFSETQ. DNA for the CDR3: TGCGCCAGCAGCCCCTCAGGGGGTGAGGTGACCCAGTACTTC. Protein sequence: CASSPSGGEVTQYF.

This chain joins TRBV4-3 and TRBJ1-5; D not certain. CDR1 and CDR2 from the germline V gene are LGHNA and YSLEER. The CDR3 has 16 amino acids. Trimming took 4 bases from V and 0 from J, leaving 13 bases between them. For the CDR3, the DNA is TGCGCCAGCAGCCCAGCCATCGGATATAGCAATCAGCCCCAGCATTTT. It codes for CASSPAIGYSNQPQHF.

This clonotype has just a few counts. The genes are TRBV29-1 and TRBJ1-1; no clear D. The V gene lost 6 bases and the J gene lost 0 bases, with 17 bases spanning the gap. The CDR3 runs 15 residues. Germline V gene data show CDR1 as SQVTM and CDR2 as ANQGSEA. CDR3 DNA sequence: TGCAGCGTCCGGGCCTTGAACCTAATGAACACTGAAGCTTTCTTT. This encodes CSVRALNLMNTEAFF. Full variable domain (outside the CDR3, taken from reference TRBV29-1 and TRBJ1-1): SAVISQKPSRDICQRGTSLTIQCQVDSQVTMMFWYRQQPGQSLTLIATANQGSEATYESGFVIDKFPISRPNLTFSTLTVSNMSPEDSSIYLCSVRALNLMNTEAFFGQGTRLTVV.

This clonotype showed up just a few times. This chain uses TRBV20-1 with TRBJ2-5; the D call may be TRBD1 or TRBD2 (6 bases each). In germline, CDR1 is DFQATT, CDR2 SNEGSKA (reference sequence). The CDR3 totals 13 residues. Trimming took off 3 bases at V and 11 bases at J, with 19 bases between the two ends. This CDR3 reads CSASFGGWVTQYF. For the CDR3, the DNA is TGCAGTGCTAGCTTCGGGGGCTGGGTGACTCAGTACTTC.

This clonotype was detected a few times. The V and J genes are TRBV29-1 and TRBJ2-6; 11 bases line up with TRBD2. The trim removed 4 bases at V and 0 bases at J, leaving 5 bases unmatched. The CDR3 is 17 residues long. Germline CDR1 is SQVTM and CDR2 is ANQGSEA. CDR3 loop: CSVGASGGLSGANVLTF. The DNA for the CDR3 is TGCAGCGTTGGGGCTAGCGGGGGGCTCTCTGGGGCCAACGTCCTGACTTTC. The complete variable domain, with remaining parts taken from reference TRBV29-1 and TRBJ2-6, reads SAVISQKPSRDICQRGTSLTIQCQVDSQVTMMFWYRQQPGQSLTLIATANQGSEATYESGFVIDKFPISRPNLTFSTLTVSNMSPEDSSIYLCSVGASGGLSGANVLTFGAGSRLTVL.

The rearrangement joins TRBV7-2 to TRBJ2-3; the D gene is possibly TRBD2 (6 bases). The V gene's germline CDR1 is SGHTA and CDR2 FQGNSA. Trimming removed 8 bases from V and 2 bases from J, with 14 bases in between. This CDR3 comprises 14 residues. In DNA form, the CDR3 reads TGTGCCAGCTTCCCGGGGGTGAACACAGATACGCAGTATTTT. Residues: CASFPGVNTDTQYF.

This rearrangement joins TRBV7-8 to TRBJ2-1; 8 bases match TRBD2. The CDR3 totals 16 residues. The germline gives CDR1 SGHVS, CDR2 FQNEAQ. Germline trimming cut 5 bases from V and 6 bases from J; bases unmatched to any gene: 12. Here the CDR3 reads CASSLLGLAKGNEQFF. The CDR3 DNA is TGTGCCAGCAGCCTCCTCGGACTAGCAAAAGGCAATGAGCAGTTCTTC.

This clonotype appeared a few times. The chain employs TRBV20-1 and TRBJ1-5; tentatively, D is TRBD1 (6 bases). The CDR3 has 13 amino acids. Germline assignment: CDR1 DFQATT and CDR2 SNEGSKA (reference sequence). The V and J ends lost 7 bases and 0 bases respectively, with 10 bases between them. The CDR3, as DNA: TGCAGTGTTAGGGGGAATAGCAATCAGCCCCAGCATTTT. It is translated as CSVRGNSNQPQHF.

CDR3 protein: CASSLRAGTGGNYGYTF. For the CDR3, the DNA is TGCGCCAGCAGCTTACGCGCCGGGACAGGGGGCAACTATGGCTACACCTTC. The J gene is TRBJ1-2, the V gene TRBV5-1; 12 bases align to TRBD1. This CDR3 spans 17 amino acids. Germline V gene data show CDR1 as SGHRS and CDR2 as YFSETQ. After removal of 2 bases from V and 2 bases from J, the junction contained 7 bases not matched to a gene.

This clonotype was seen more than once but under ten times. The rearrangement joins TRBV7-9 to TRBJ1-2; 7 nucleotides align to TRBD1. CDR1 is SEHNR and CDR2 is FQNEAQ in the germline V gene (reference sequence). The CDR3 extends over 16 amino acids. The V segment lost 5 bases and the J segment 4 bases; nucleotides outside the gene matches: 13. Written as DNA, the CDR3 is TGTGCCAGCAGCCCCGGGGGACAGAAGTCTCTCTATGGCTACACCTTC. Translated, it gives CASSPGGQKSLYGYTF.

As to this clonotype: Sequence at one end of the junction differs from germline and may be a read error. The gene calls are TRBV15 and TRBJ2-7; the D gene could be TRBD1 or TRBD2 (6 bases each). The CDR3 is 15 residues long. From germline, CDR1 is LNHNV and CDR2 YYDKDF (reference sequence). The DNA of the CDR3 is TGTGCCACCAGCGGCGAGGGACTGGGGGCCTATGAGCAGTACTTC. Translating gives CATSGEGLGAYEQYF. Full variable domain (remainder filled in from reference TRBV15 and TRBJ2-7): DAMVIQNPRYQVTQFGKPVTLSCSQTLNHNVMYWYQQKSSQAPKLLFHYYDKDFNNEADTPDNFQSRRPNTSFCFLDIRSPGLGDTAMYLCATSGEGLGAYEQYFGPGTRLTVT.

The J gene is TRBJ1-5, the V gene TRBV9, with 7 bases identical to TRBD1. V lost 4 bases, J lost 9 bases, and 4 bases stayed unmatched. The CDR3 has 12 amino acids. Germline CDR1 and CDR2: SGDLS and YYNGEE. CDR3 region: CASSSPGGPQHF. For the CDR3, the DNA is TGTGCCAGCAGCTCGCCAGGGGGGCCCCAGCATTTT.

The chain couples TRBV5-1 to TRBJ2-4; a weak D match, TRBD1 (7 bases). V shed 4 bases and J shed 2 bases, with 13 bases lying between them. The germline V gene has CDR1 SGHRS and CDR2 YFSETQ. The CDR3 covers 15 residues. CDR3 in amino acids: CASSPGGTTKNIQYF. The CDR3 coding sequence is TGCGCCAGCAGCCCAGGGGGGACGACCAAAAACATTCAGTACTTC.

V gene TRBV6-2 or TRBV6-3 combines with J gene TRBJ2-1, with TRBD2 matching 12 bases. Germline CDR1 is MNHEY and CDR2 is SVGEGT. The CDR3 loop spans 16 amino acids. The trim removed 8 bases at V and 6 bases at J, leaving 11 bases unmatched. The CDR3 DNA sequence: TGTGCCAGCGTCACTAGCGGGGGGAGAACCCGCAATGAGCAGTTCTTC. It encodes CASVTSGGRTRNEQFF.

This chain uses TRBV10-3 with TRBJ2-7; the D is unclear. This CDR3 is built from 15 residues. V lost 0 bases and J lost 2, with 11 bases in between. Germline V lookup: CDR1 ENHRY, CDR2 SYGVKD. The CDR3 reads CAISESGRTPYEQYF. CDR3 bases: TGTGCCATCAGTGAGTCGGGTCGCACCCCCTACGAGCAGTACTTC.

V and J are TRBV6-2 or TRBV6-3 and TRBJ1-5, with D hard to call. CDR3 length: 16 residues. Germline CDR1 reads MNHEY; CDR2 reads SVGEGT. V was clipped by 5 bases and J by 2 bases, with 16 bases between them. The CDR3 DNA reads TGTGCCAGCAGTCACCAAACATGGGTCGGCAATCAGCCCCAGCATTTT. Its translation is CASSHQTWVGNQPQHF.

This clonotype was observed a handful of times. CDR3 nucleotide sequence: TGTGCCAGCACCGTAGGGTCCTTTGGCAATCAGCCCCAGCATTTT. As protein: CASTVGSFGNQPQHF. V is TRBV28 and J is TRBJ1-5; D unresolved. The CDR3 totals 15 residues. With 7 bases removed from V and 2 bases from J, the gap between germline ends came to 15 bases. Germline CDR1 is MDHEN and CDR2 is SYDVKM.

The CDR3 coding sequence is TGTGCCAGCAGCCGAGCACGGATTGGCAATCAGCCCCAGCATTTT. Protein: CASSRARIGNQPQHF. This chain connects TRBV7-9 to TRBJ1-5; D not certain. Trimming took 5 bases from V and 2 from J, leaving 13 bases between them. This CDR3 contains 15 residues. Germline CDR1 and CDR2: SEHNR and FQNEAQ (reference sequence).

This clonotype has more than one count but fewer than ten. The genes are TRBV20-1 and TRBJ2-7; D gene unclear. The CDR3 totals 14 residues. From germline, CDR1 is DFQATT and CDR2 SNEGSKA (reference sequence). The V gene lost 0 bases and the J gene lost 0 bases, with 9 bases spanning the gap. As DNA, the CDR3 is TGCAGTGCTAGAGACCTGACGAGCTCCTACGAGCAGTACTTC. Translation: CSARDLTSSYEQYF.

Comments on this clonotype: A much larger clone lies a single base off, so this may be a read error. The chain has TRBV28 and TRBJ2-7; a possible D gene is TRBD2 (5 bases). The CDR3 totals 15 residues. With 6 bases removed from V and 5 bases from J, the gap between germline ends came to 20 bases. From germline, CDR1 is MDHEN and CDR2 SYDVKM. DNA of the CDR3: TGTGCCAGCAGCCGCGGGTTGAAGGATACGCACGAGCAGTACTTC. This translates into CASSRGLKDTHEQYF.

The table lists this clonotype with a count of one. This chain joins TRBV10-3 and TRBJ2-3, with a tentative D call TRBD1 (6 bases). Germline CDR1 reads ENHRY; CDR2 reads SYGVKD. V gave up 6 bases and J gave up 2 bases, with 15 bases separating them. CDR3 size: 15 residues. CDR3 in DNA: TGTGCCATCAGCCAACAGGGCCTTGTCACAGATACGCAGTATTTT. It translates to CAISQQGLVTDTQYF.

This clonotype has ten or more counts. CDR3 nucleotides: TGTGCCAGCAGCCCAGCGGGGGGGCCAAGGTACAATGAGCAGTTCTTC. It encodes CASSPAGGPRYNEQFF. V and J are TRBV7-9 and TRBJ2-1; 10 bases are shared with TRBD2. This CDR3 comprises 16 residues. In germline, CDR1 is SEHNR, CDR2 FQNEAQ (reference sequence). J was trimmed by 4 bases and V by 5 bases; bases with no gene match: 8.

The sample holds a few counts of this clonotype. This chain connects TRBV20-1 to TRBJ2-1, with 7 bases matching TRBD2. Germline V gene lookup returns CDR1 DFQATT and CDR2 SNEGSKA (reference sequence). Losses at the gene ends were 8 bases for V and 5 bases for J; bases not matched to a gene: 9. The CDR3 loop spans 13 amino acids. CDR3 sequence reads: CSTLGGGNNEQFF. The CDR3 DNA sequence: TGCAGTACCCTGGGGGGGGGTAACAATGAGCAGTTCTTC.

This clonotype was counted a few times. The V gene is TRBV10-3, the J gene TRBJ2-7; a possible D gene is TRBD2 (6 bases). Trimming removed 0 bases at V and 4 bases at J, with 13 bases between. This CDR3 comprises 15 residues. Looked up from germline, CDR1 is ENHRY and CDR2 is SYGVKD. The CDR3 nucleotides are TGTGCCATCAGTGAGTCTTCGGGGGTACGATACGAGCAGTACTTC. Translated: CAISESSGVRYEQYF.

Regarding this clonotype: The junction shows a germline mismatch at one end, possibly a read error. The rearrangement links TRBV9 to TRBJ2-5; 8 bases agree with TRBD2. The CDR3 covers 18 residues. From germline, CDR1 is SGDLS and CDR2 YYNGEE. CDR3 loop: CASSTGMRGRRDQEAQYF. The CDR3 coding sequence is TGTGCCAGCAGCACCGGGATGCGCGGGAGGAGGGACCAAGAGGCCCAGTACTTC.